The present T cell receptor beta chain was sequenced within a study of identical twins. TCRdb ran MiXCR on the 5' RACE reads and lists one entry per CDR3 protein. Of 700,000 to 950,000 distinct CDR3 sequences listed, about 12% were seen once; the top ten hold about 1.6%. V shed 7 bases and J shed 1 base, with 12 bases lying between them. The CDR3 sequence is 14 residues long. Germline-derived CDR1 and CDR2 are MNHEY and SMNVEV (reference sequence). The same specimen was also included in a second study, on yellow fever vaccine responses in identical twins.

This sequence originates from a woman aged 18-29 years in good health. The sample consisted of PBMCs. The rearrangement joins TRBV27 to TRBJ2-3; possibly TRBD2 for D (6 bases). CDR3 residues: CASTLGGGTDTQYF. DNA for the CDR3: TGTGCCAGCACCCTGGGCGGGGGCACAGATACGCAGTATTTT.